The TCR beta chain described here comes from a study of cytomegalovirus exposure and HLA in healthy donors. Amplification used 60 Vbeta primers and 13 Jbeta primers. Only in-frame clones appear in the TCRdb table, and some are missing; sequencing was by immunoSEQ multiplex PCR. Of 100,000 to 150,000 clones listed, 17% are singletons. This CDR3 comprises 14 residues. V lost 4 bases to trimming and J lost 4 bases; unmatched junction nucleotides: 3. The germline V gene has CDR1 SGHDT and CDR2 YYEEEE. This clone was seen more than once but under ten times. The chain uses TRBV5-6 and TRBJ2-2; 8 bases match TRBD2. This TCR derives from a female donor in good health and CMV-seropositive. Source material: PBMCs. CDR3 amino acids: CASSRSGVTGELFF. The CDR3 coding sequence is TGTGCCAGCAGCCGTAGCGGGGTCACCGGGGAGCTGTTTTTT.